This T cell receptor (beta chain) was documented in a study of shared clonotypes between healthy human individuals (dated by TCRdb to about 2020). For context, the study as a whole: The cohort included three men and two women between 18 and 49 years of age. Per donor, three plates each were used for CD4 naive and CD4 memory, two for CD8 naive, and one for CD8 memory. Blood TCR repertoires of five healthy adults were deeply sequenced to estimate repertoire size and the extent of clonotype sharing between individuals. To increase sequencing depth and limit assay-specific biases, TCR repertoire library preparation and sequencing were carried out by different laboratories using diverse techniques. Between about 0.85 and 10 billion PBMCs per donor were obtained by leukapheresis.

As for this clone: No cognate antigen has been identified for it. Per-base qualities were not stored, and no clone one base away is much larger.

For this chain, trimming is 1 base at the V end and 6 bases at the J end, and the number of junction bases without a gene match is 10. The CDR3 spans 16 residues, from the cysteine through the phenylalanine. Left in the record is the CDR3 DNA by itself, 48 bases read in frame from the first base. The germline V gene encodes CDR1 SGHVS and CDR2 FNYEAQ. Broad study findings and their caveats: Even with the large sequencing depth, rarefaction of the sorted-subset datasets indicated that sequencing was incomplete. Naive subsets generally had larger estimated clonotype richness than memory subsets did. Pairwise subsampling indicated that sequencing depth was expected to affect the degree of clonotype sharing among donors. The small number of donors limited the genetic and exposure-history diversity represented. Sampling was restricted to blood, and TCR repertoires in tissues likely differ from the TCR repertoires found in blood. When a few donors were compared, the shared fraction of clonotypes was around 4.6% for naive CD4, 3.5% to 4% for naive CD8, roughly 2.5% for memory CD4, and under 0.5% for memory CD8. Compared with non-shared clonotypes, clonotypes shared by all four sorted-subset donors had higher generation probabilities.

Using the deep immunoSEQ assay, TCR CDR3 regions were amplified from genomic DNA by multiplex PCR. Genomic DNA extracted from each cell subset was distributed evenly over all wells of several immunoSEQ 96-well plates, and each plate served as one replicate. For sorted subsets, each replicate PCR was loaded with 200 ng genomic DNA, equivalent to 30,000 to 35,000 T cell genomes. Purified libraries were quantified with a Qubit 3.0 fluorometer, sized on a Bioanalyzer 2100, and re-quantified with the KAPA Library Quantification kit. Every immunoSEQ 96-well plate was sequenced on a separate single-read 150-cycle Illumina NextSeq 550 flow cell. Turning to the authors' computational methods: Because the immunoSEQ output included only junctional sequences and no quality scores, the filtering could not be the same as the filtering used for full-length reads. Sequences were annotated with PyIR, a Python wrapper for IgBLAST v1.9, using IMGT germline references to assign V/J genes and CDR3. Reads were filtered out if the reads had weak V/J assignments (E-value above 1e-6), no CDR3, stop codons, out-of-frame junctions, or ambiguous translated residues. V3J clonotypes were defined as sequences sharing an identical inferred V gene, J gene, and CDR3 amino acid sequence. Percentage overlap between repertoires was computed as shared unique clonotypes divided by the size of the smaller repertoire. Repertoire richness was assessed with RTK rarefaction, the Chao1 estimator, and Recon v2.1 estimates of unobserved clonotypes. For all TCRbeta clonotypes obtained by the gDNA method from a few donors, generation probabilities were computed with OLGA. TCRdb carries this immuneACCESS record with in-frame sequences only. Its versions omit some clonotypes, under half of them owing to an unresolved V gene in the studies checked, with the rest unexplained. That table is the source of V, J and clone size, and D and trimming were worked out from the DNA. Across this sample there are over a million clones, with around 78% seen only once. The top ten clones comprise 0.55% to 0.7% of the sample.

The donors were healthy, HIV-negative adults who had no recently reported acute infections or vaccinations. Every donor was a Caucasian adult residing in Nashville, Tennessee, USA. CD4+ T cells were enriched by magnetic negative selection; naive cells were then positively selected on CD45RA, and the negative fraction formed the memory subset. Blood was collected by leukapheresis, and PBMCs were isolated by Ficoll-Histopaque density gradient centrifugation and then cryopreserved in liquid nitrogen vapor phase. Analytical flow cytometry was used to check the purity and quantity of every magnetically sorted T cell population. Genomic DNA was isolated from every sorted fraction and measured by UV absorbance on a Nanodrop 2000c.

Recombination joined TRBV7-6 with TRBJ2-3; 7 bases in the middle match TRBD1. This TCR was sampled from a man between 18 and 29 years old in good health. Some clones in this sample may be carry-over from other donors' samples. The sample consisted of memory CD4+ T cells from PBMCs. The sample's cell subset or site label, decoded: CD45RA-negative fraction. The nucleotide sequence is TGTGCCAGCAGCTTAGGTTGGGCAGGGGGATCTGATACGCAGTATTTT. It specifies CASSLGWAGGSDTQYF.